This T cell receptor (beta chain) was captured in a study of blood T cell repertoires in COVID-19. Germline V lookup: CDR1 MRHNA, CDR2 SNTAGT. The V end was cut by 2 bases, the J end by 4 bases, with 20 bases between. The CDR3 is 17 amino acids. Assay used: immunoSEQ multiplex PCR; TCRdb lists only in-frame clones, some missing. The table includes approximately 330,000 clones, about 91% detected once. This clone occurred a few times. J is TRBJ2-5 and V is TRBV6-4, with D possibly TRBD2 on 5 matching bases. This TCR came from a man aged 30-40 years with COVID-19, enrolled during active disease. Material for sequencing was peripheral blood. This chain's CDR3 is CASSDPPSPDSGETQYF. CDR3 coding DNA: TGTGCCAGCAGTGACCCCCCCTCCCCGGACTCGGGAGAGACCCAGTACTTC.